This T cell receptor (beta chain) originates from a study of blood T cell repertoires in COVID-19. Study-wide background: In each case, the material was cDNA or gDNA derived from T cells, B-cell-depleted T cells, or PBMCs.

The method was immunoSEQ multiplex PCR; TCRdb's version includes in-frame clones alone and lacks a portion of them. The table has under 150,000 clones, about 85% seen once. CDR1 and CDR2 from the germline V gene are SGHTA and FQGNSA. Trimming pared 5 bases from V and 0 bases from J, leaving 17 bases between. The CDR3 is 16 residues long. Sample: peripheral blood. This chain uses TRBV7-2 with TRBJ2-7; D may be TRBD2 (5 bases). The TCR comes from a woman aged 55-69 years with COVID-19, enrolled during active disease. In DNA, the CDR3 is TGTGCCAGCAGCCTGGCGTGGGCGGGCCACTCCTACGAGCAGTACTTC. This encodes CASSLAWAGHSYEQYF.